This TCR beta chain originates from a study of CD4 T cells in relation to SARS-CoV-2 and coronaviruses. Looking at the study overall: Controls used an HIV-1 Nef peptide pool or no peptide.

The table came from immunoSEQ multiplex PCR; TCRdb's copy has only in-frame clones and leaves some out. There are about 24,000 clones in the sample; around 76% occur only once, and 9.5% to 15% lies in the top ten. The unexposed donors gave CD4+ T cells in 2011-2018, prior to COVID-19. CD4+ T cells were isolated from the cells after around 10 days of culture. V was clipped by 1 base and J by 1 base, with 7 bases between them. The length of the CDR3 is 14 residues. CDR1 and CDR2 from the germline V gene are LGHNA and YNFKEQ. About this clone itself: Its antigen is as yet unknown.

The V and J genes are TRBV4-2 and TRBJ2-5; tentatively, D is TRBD2 (6 bases). The sequenced sample consisted of CD4+ T cells from PBMCs, cultured in vitro. The sequence derives from a human donor in good health. The CDR3 here is CASSQAGVQETQYF. For the CDR3, the DNA is TGTGCCAGCAGCCAAGCGGGGGTCCAAGAGACCCAGTACTTC.